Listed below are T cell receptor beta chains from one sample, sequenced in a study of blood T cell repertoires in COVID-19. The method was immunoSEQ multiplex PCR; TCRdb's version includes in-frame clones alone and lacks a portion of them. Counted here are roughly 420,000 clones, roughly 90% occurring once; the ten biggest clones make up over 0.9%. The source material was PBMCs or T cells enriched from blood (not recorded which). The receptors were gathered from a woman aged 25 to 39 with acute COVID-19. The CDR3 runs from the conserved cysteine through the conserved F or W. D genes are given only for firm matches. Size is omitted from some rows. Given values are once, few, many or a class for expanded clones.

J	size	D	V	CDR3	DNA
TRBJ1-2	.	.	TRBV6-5	CASSYSGVYGYTF	TGTGCCAGCAGTTACTCCGGTGTCTATGGCTACACCTTC
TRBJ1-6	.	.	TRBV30	CAWTGQYNSPLHF	TGTGCCTGGACAGGACAGTATAATTCACCCCTCCACTTT
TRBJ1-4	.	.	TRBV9	CASSVASATNEKLFF	TGTGCCAGCAGCGTGGCATCAGCAACTAATGAAAAACTGTTTTTT
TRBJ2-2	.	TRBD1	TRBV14	CASSQYQGAWNTGELFF	TGTGCCAGCAGCCAATATCAGGGGGCTTGGAACACCGGGGAGCTGTTTTTT
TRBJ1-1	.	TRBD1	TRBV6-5	CASSPGQSLKKAFF	TGTGCCAGCAGCCCGGGACAGTCTCTCAAGAAAGCTTTCTTT
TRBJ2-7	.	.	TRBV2	CASSPTPYEQYF	TGTGCCAGCAGTCCGACTCCGTACGAGCAGTACTTC
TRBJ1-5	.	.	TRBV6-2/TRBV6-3	CASSPQGRSQPQHF	TGTGCCAGCAGTCCCCAAGGGAGAAGTCAGCCCCAGCATTTT
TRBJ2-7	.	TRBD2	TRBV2	CASNSGGRRNEQYF	TGTGCCAGCAACTCGGGGGGGCGGCGGAACGAGCAGTACTTC
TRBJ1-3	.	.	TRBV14	CASSQDGTSGNTIYF	TGTGCCAGCAGCCAAGACGGTACCTCTGGAAACACCATATATTTT
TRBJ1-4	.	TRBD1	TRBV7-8	CASSLPRNDRATNEKLFF	TGTGCCAGCAGCTTACCCCGAAATGACAGGGCAACTAATGAAAAACTGTTTTTT
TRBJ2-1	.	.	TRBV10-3	CAISPQADEQFF	TGTGCCATCAGCCCCCAAGCCGATGAGCAGTTCTTC
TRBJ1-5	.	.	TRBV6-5	CASSSSLNSNQPQHF	TGTGCCAGCAGTTCGAGTCTTAATAGCAATCAGCCCCAGCATTTT
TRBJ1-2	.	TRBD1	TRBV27	CASSSPQGATANYGYTF	TGTGCCAGCAGTTCGCCCCAGGGGGCTACGGCTAACTATGGCTACACCTTC
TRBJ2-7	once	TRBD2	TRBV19	CASSIGGGARYEQYF	TGTGCCAGTAGTATTGGCGGGGGGGCCCGCTACGAGCAGTACTTC
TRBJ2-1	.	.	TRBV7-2	CASSIPDFNEQFF	TGTGCCAGCAGCATACCGGACTTCAATGAGCAGTTCTTC
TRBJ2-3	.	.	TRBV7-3	CASAQFGGPGGDTQYF	TGTGCCAGCGCCCAGTTCGGAGGGCCTGGGGGAGATACGCAGTATTTT
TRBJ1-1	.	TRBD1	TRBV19	CASSTGGAVGTEAFF	TGTGCCAGTAGTACAGGGGGCGCGGTTGGTACTGAAGCTTTCTTT
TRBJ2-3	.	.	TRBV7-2	CASSLGWGRGLTDTQYF	TGTGCCAGCAGCTTAGGATGGGGGCGGGGGCTCACAGATACGCAGTATTTT
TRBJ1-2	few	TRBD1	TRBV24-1	CATSEPGQVYGYTF	TGTGCCACCAGTGAACCCGGACAGGTCTATGGCTACACCTTC
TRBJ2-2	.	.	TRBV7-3	CASSQWEGGYTGELFF	TGTGCCAGCAGCCAATGGGAGGGGGGCTACACCGGGGAGCTGTTTTTT
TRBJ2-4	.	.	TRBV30	CAWSVRGYTGKNIQYF	TGTGCCTGGAGTGTACGGGGATACACGGGCAAAAACATTCAGTACTTC
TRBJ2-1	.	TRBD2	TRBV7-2	CASSLVDGGGSRNEQFF	TGTGCCAGCAGCTTAGTGGACGGGGGGGGCTCGCGCAATGAGCAGTTCTTC
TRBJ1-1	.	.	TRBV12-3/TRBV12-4	CASTSGNTEAFF	TGTGCCAGCACCTCAGGCAACACTGAAGCTTTCTTT
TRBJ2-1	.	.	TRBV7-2	CASSSLGTKGGEQFF	TGTGCCAGCAGCTCCCTCGGGACTAAAGGGGGAGAGCAGTTCTTC
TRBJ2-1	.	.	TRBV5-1	CASSLSTYNEQFF	TGCGCCAGCAGCTTGTCCACCTACAATGAGCAGTTCTTC
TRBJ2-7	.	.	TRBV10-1	CASSDQTRNYEQYF	TGCGCCAGCAGTGACCAGACAAGAAACTACGAGCAGTACTTC
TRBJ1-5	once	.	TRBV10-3	CAISEEGEGNQPQHF	TGTGCCATCAGTGAGGAAGGGGAGGGCAATCAGCCCCAGCATTTT
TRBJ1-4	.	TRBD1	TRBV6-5	CASSYGGQGLGKLFF	TGTGCCAGCAGTTACGGGGGACAGGGGTTGGGAAAACTGTTTTTT
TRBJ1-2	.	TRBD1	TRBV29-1	CSVVGQGALNYGYTF	TGCAGCGTGGTGGGACAGGGGGCTTTAAACTATGGCTACACCTTC
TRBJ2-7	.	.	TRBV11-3	CASSLGSGGAYEQYF	TGTGCCAGCAGCTTAGGATCCGGCGGAGCCTACGAGCAGTACTTC
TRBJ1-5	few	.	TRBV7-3	CASSLPRSSNIQPQHF	TGTGCCAGCAGCTTACCTCGGTCCTCTAATATCCAGCCCCAGCATTTT
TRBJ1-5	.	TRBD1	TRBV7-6	CASSGTGAGPQHF	TGTGCCAGCAGCGGAACAGGGGCCGGGCCCCAGCATTTT
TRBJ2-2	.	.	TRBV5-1	CASSLDTGGQRELFF	TGCGCCAGCAGCTTGGACACGGGGGGCCAGCGGGAGCTGTTTTTT
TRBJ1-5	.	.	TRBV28	CASSLLAVNQPQHF	TGTGCCAGCAGTTTACTGGCAGTCAATCAGCCCCAGCATTTT
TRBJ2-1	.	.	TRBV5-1	CASSLTGYNEQFF	TGCGCCAGCAGCTTGACAGGATACAATGAGCAGTTCTTC
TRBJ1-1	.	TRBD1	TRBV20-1	CSASTGENTEAFF	TGCAGTGCTAGTACAGGGGAGAACACTGAAGCTTTCTTT